This T cell receptor (beta chain) was found in a study of CD8 T cells in Susac syndrome. High-throughput TCR beta sequencing covered peripheral CD8+ and CD4+ T cells. This CDR3 has 13 amino acids. In germline, CDR1 is MDHEN, CDR2 SYDVKM. The ends were cut back, 5 bases at V and 8 bases at J, with 15 bases in the middle. An amount of RNA that ranged from roughly 0.5 to 1 ug was reverse transcribed with random hexamers. MiXCR was run by TCRdb on the immunoSEQ multiplex PCR reads, yielding one entry per CDR3 protein. Of about 300,000 distinct CDR3 sequences listed, 89% are singletons. This receptor was identified in a human donor with multiple sclerosis. The chain carries TRBV28 and TRBJ1-2; D ambiguous. Sequencing was performed on CD8+ T cells from PBMCs. The CDR3 protein is CASSPHRADGYTF. CDR3 nucleotide sequence: TGTGCCAGCAGTCCACACCGGGCAGACGGCTACACCTTC.